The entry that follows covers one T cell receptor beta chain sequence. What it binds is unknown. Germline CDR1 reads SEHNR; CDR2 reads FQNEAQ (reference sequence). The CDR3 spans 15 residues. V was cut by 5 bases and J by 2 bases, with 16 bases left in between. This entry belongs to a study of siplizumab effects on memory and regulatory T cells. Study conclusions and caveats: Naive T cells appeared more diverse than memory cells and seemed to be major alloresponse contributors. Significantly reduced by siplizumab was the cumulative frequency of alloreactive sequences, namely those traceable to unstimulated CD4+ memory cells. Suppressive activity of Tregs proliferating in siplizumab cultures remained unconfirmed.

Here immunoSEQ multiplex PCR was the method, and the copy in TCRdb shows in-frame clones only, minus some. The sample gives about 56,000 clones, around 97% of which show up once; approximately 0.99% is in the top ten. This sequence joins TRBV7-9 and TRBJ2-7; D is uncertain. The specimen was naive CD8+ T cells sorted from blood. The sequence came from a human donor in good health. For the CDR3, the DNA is TGTGCCAGCAGCCCCCAGGACGAACGGCCCTACGAGCAGTACTTC. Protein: CASSPQDERPYEQYF.